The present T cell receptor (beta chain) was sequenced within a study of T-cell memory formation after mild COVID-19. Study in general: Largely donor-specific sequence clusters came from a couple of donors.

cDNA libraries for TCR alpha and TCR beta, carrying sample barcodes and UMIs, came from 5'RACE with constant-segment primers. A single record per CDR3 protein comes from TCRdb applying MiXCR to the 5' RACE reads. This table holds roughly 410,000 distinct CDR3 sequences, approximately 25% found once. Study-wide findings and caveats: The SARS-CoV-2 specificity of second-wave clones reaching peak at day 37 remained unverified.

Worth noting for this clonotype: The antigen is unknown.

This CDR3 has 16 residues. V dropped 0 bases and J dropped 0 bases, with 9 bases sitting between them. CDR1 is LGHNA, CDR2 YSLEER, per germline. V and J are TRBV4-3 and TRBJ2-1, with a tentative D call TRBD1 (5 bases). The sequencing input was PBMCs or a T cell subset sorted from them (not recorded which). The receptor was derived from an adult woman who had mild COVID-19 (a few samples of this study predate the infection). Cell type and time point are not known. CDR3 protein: CASSQEWGRSYNEQFF. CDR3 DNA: TGCGCCAGCAGCCAAGAGTGGGGCCGCTCCTACAATGAGCAGTTCTTC.